The clone carrying this T cell receptor beta chain was observed a few times. Its antigen is still unknown. V was clipped by 3 bases and J by 0 bases; unmatched bases: 6. This CDR3 has 16 amino acids. The germline V gene encodes CDR1 DFQATT and CDR2 SNEGSKA (reference sequence). Each CDR3 protein gets one entry after TCRdb re-called the RT-PCR reads with MiXCR. The table records approximately 700,000 distinct CDR3 sequences, around 16% of them present only once. The data derive from a study of response to subunit inactivated influenza vaccine. Study findings and constraints: The authors proposed limited new T cell recruitment per seasonal influenza vaccination.

The chain is built from TRBV20-1 and TRBJ1-5, with TRBD1 identical over 9 bases. The sample in question was PBMCs from blood, obtained roughly 13 days after vaccination. This receptor was obtained from a man between 50 and 59 years old who received an inactivated influenza vaccine. The CDR3 loop is CSARRQGGYSNQPQHF. The CDR3 nucleotides are TGCAGTGCTAGGAGACAGGGGGGATATAGCAATCAGCCCCAGCATTTT.